This entry is about one T cell receptor beta chain. These data originate in a study of blood T cell repertoires in COVID-19. Overall study context: From T cells, B-cell-depleted T cells, or PBMCs came the material, which was cDNA or gDNA.

The germline CDR1 and CDR2 sequences are GTSNPN and SVGIG (reference sequence). This CDR3 region has 14 residues. V gave up 3 bases and J gave up 7 bases, with 15 bases separating them. Sequencing used immunoSEQ multiplex PCR; TCRdb keeps in-frame clones, though not all of them. Here the sample spans about 58,000 clones, about nine tenths being singletons. The sample consisted of peripheral blood. The TCR was taken from a woman in her 70s with active COVID-19. The chain recombines TRBV30 with TRBJ2-2; a weak D match, TRBD1 (5 bases). In DNA form, the CDR3 reads TGTGCCTGGAGAGCCTCTGGGGCTGGCGGGGAGCTGTTTTTT. Amino acids: CAWRASGAGGELFF.